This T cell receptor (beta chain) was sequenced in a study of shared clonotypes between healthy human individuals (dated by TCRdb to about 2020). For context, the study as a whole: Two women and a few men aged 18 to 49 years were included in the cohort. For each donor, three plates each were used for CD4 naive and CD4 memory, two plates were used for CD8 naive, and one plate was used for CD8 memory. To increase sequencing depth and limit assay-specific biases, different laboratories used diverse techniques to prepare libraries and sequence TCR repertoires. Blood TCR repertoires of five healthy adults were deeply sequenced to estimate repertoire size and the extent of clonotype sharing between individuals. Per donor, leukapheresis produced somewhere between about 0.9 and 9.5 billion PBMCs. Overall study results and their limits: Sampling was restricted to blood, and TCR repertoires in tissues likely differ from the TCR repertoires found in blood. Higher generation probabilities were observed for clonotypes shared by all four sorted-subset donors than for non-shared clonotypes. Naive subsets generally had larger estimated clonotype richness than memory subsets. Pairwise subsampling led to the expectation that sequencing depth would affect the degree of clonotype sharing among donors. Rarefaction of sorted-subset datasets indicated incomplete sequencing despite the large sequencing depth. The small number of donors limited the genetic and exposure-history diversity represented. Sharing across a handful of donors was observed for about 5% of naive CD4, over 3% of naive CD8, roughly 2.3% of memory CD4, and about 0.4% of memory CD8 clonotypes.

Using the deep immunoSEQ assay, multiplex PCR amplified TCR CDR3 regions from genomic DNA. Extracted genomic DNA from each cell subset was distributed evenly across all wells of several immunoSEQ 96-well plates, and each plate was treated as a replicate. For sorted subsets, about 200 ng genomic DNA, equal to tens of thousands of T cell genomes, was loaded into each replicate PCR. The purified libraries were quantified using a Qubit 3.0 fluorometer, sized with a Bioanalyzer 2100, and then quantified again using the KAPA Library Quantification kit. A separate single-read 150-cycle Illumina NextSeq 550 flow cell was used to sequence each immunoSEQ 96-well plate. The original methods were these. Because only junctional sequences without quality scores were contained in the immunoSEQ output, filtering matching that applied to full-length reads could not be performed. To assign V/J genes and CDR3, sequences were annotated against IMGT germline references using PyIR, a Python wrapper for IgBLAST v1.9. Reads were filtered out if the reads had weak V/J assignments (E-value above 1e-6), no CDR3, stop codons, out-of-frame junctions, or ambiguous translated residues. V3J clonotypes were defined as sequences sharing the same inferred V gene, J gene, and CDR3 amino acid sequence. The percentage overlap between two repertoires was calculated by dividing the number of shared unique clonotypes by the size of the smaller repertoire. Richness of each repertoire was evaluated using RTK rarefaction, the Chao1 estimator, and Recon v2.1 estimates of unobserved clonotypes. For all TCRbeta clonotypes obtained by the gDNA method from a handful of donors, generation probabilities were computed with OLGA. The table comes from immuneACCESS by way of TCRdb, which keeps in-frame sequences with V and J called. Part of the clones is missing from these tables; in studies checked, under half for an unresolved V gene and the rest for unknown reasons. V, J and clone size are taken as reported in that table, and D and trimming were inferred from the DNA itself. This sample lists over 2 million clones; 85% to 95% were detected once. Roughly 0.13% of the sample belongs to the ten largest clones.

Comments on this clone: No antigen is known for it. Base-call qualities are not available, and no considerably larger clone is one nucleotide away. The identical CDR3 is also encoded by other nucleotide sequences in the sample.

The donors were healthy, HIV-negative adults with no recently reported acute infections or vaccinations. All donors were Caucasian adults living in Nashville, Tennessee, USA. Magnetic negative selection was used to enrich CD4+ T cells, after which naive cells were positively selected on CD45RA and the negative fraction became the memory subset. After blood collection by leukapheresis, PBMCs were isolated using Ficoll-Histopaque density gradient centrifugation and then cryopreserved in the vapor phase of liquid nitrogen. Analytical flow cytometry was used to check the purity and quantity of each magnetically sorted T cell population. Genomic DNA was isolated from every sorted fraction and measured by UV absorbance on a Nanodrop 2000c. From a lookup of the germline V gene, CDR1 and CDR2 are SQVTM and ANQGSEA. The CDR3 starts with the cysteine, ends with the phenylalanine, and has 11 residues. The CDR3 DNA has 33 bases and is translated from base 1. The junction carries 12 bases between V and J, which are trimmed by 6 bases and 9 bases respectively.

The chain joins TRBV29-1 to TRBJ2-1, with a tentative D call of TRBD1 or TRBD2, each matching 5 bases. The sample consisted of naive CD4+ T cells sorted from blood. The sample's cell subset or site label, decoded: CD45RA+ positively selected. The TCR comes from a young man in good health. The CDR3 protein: CSVERGGEQFF. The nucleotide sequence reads TGCAGCGTAGAGAGGGGTGGTGAGCAGTTCTTC.